This T cell receptor beta chain was identified in a study of T cells in Graves' hyperthyroidism and ophthalmopathy. General observations from the study: Using 13 V-J features, a model discriminated ophthalmopathy from stable hyperthyroidism.

This clonotype occurred a few times. Its antigen remains unidentified. CDR1 is GTSNPN, CDR2 SVGIG, per germline (reference sequence). The CDR3 extends over 12 amino acids. V was pared by 5 bases and J by 3 bases, with 10 bases between. RNA transcripts provided the source from which TCR beta CDR3 regions were amplified. With the HTBI primer set, the TCR CDR3 went through a first round of RT-PCR. Each CDR3 protein gets one entry after TCRdb re-called the multiplex PCR reads with MiXCR. In the table there are some 500,000 distinct CDR3 sequences, over 13% of which are singletons. The clonotype comes from a woman aged 18-30 years with Graves' hyperthyroidism. Sequencing was carried out using blood. The chain couples TRBV30 to TRBJ2-5; TRBD2 might be the D (5 bases). CDR3 loop: CAWGLGKETQYF. The CDR3 region has the DNA TGTGCCTGGGGACTGGGGAAAGAGACCCAGTACTTC.